The T cell receptor (beta chain) described here comes from a study of blood T cell repertoires in COVID-19. Methods used by the authors: Researchers report that nucleated cell counts were estimated from reference gene primer amplification. The assay was immunoSEQ multiplex PCR, and TCRdb's table has in-frame clones only and misses some. The V and J calls and the clone size are those of that table, but D and trimming were determined from the DNA. This sample has around 200,000 clones, with approximately 80% found just once. The CDR3 is 18 amino acids. Looked up from germline, CDR1 is SGDLS and CDR2 is YYNGEE. The trim removed 1 base at V and 5 bases at J, leaving 13 bases unmatched.

The source is a woman between 40 and 55 years old with COVID-19, enrolled during active disease. The V gene is TRBV9, the J gene TRBJ2-1, with 9 positions matching TRBD2. The sample was peripheral blood. The CDR3 coding sequence is TGTGCCAGCAGCGTAATTCCTGTGATAGTAGCGGGAGACAATGAGCAGTTCTTC. This codes for CASSVIPVIVAGDNEQFF.